This TCR beta chain comes out of a study of T cells after yellow fever vaccination. Study results and limitations: Post-booster repertoires contained most primary-vaccination clones again (approximately 97% CD4, approximately 86% CD8).

TCRdb ran MiXCR on the 5' RACE reads and lists one entry per CDR3 protein. The table includes 400,000 to 450,000 distinct CDR3 sequences, under 20% detected once. Germline values: CDR1 LNHDA, CDR2 SQIVND (reference sequence). Trimming removed 8 bases at V and 1 base at J, with 14 bases between. The CDR3 covers 14 residues. On this clonotype: Its antigen is not identified.

The sequenced sample was PBMCs, obtained before the yellow fever booster vaccination. The chain is built from TRBV19 and TRBJ1-1; no reliable D call. This TCR was sampled from a man younger than 30 who received the YFV17D yellow fever vaccine. Here the CDR3 reads CASCRYAENTEAFF. The DNA of the CDR3 is TGTGCCAGTTGTAGGTACGCGGAGAACACTGAAGCTTTCTTT. The variable domain in full, with the rest retrieved from reference TRBV19 and TRBJ1-1, is DGGITQSPKYLFRKEGQNVTLSCEQNLNHDAMYWYRQDPGQGLRLIYYSQIVNDFQKGDIAEGYSVSREKKESFPLTVTSAQKNPTAFYLCASCRYAENTEAFFGQGTRLTVV.